Listed here are 25 T cell receptor beta chains from one sample, sequenced in a study of blood T cell repertoires in COVID-19. Here immunoSEQ multiplex PCR was the method, and the copy in TCRdb shows in-frame clones only, minus some. The sample consists of some 150,000 clones, around 84% of them appearing once. Sequencing input: peripheral blood. Receptor source: a human donor with acute or convalescent COVID-19. The donor label of this sample is uncertain.

V and J are TRBV5-1 and TRBJ1-1; D ambiguous. Germline CDR1 SGHRS, CDR2 YFSETQ. V gave up 0 bases and J gave up 0 bases, with 9 bases separating them. This CDR3 is 15 amino acids long. In DNA form, the CDR3 reads TGCGCCAGCAGCTTGGCCGCGTCGATGAACACTGAAGCTTTCTTT. Its protein is CASSLAASMNTEAFF. Supplemented by reference TRBV5-1 and TRBJ1-1, the full variable domain reads KAGVTQTPRYLIKTRGQQVTLSCSPISGHRSVSWYQQTPGQGLQFLFEYFSETQRNKGNFPGRFSGRQFSNSRSEMNVSTLELGDSALYLCASSLAASMNTEAFFGQGTRLTVV.

The chain recombines TRBV30 with TRBJ2-1; 8 positions agree with TRBD2. CDR3 length: 15 residues. Germline CDR1 GTSNPN, CDR2 SVGIG (reference sequence). V trimming: 3 bases; J trimming: 7 bases; junction bases outside the gene matches: 11. CDR3 sequence reads: CAWRRNGGALNEQFF. The DNA for the CDR3 is TGTGCCTGGAGGCGGAACGGGGGGGCCTTGAATGAGCAGTTCTTC.

V is TRBV7-2 and J is TRBJ2-1, with TRBD2 as a possible D gene (7 bases). Trimming removed 8 bases at V and 2 bases at J, with 16 bases between. CDR1 is SGHTA and CDR2 is FQGNSA in the germline V gene. The CDR3 runs 15 residues. In DNA, the CDR3 is TGTGCCAGCCTGGTTGGGGGGGCCCCCTACAATGAGCAGTTCTTC. Translation gives CASLVGGAPYNEQFF.

This clone was detected once. This sequence joins TRBV18 and TRBJ2-5; 9 bases fit TRBD1. With 2 bases clipped from V and 3 bases from J, the junction kept 4 bases outside the gene matches. This CDR3 has 15 residues. Germline V gives CDR1 KGHSH, CDR2 LQKENI. The CDR3 DNA is TGTGCCAGCTCACCAGGGACAGGGTCAGAAGAGACCCAGTACTTC. Its translation is CASSPGTGSEETQYF.

The chain links TRBV6-1 to TRBJ2-7; TRBD2 might be the D (6 bases). Trimming stripped 4 bases from V and 0 bases from J, with 16 bases between. CDR3 length equals 16 residues. Germline-derived CDR1 and CDR2 are MNHNS and SASEGT. The chain's CDR3 is CASSVGDFLGSYEQYV. CDR3 bases: TGTGCCAGCAGTGTAGGGGACTTCCTAGGCTCCTACGAGCAGTACGTC.

The chain recombines TRBV6-2 or TRBV6-3 with TRBJ2-1; TRBD1 might be the D (5 bases). Germline CDR1 MNHEY, CDR2 SVGEGT. The CDR3 is 17 amino acids. The germline V and J ends were trimmed by 2 bases and 4 bases, with 18 bases remaining between them. Here the CDR3 reads CASSYENGQNQYNEQFF. The CDR3 bases are TGTGCCAGCAGTTACGAAAACGGACAAAATCAGTACAATGAGCAGTTCTTC.

The chain uses TRBV19 and TRBJ1-5, with unresolved D. Trimming pared 2 bases from V and 0 bases from J, leaving 11 bases between. Looked up from germline, CDR1 is LNHDA and CDR2 is SQIVND (reference sequence). The CDR3 loop spans 16 amino acids. Written as DNA, the CDR3 is TGTGCCAGTAGTATAATCGGTAGTTATAGCAATCAGCCCCAGCATTTT. Translation gives CASSIIGSYSNQPQHF.

This clone was recorded only once. The gene calls are TRBV4-2 and TRBJ1-6, with D uncertain. Trimming removed 0 bases from V and 10 bases from J, with 13 bases in between. The CDR3 loop spans 15 amino acids. CDR1 is LGHNA, CDR2 YNFKEQ, per germline. Here the CDR3 reads CASSQDGTTKSPLHF. The CDR3 coding sequence is TGTGCCAGCAGCCAAGATGGCACAACCAAATCACCCCTCCACTTT.

The chain uses TRBV7-9 and TRBJ2-5; 9 bases align to TRBD1. The V gene end was trimmed by 7 bases and the J gene end by 4 bases; junction bases not matched to a gene: 7. The CDR3 loop spans 14 amino acids. Per the germline V gene, CDR1 is SEHNR and CDR2 is FQNEAQ (reference sequence). CDR3 in DNA: TGTGCCAGCAAGGAGGGACAGGGCGGAGAGACCCAGTACTTC. This translates into CASKEGQGGETQYF. The variable domain in full, completed from reference TRBV7-9 and TRBJ2-5, reads DTGVSQNPRHKITKRGQNVTFRCDPISEHNRLYWYRQTLGQGPEFLTYFQNEAQLEKSRLLSDRFSAERPKGSFSTLEIQRTEQGDSAMYLCASKEGQGGETQYFGPGTRLLVL.

The chain couples TRBV10-3 to TRBJ2-2; 15 bases are a match to TRBD2. This CDR3 is built from 16 residues. Germline loops: CDR1 ENHRY, CDR2 SYGVKD. V shed 9 bases, J shed 0 bases, and the junction held 2 bases outside the gene matches. The CDR3 DNA reads as TGTGCCATGGGACTAGCGGGGGGAACGAACACCGGGGAGCTGTTTTTT. It translates to CAMGLAGGTNTGELFF.

This chain joins TRBV9 and TRBJ1-2; D gene unclear. The CDR3 has 13 residues. Germline CDR1 is SGDLS and CDR2 is YYNGEE. Trimming stripped 5 bases from V and 8 bases from J, with 16 bases between. The CDR3 spells CASSPTTTGGYTF. CDR3 bases: TGTGCCAGCAGTCCAACCACGACGGGGGGCTACACCTTC.

The chain combines TRBV5-8 with TRBJ1-1; D is unclear. Germline CDR1 and CDR2: SGHTS and YDEGEE. Trimming cost V 2 bases and J 2 bases, with 10 bases left between them. The CDR3 is 14 residues long. The CDR3 DNA reads TGTGCCAGCAGCTTACTAACCAAAAACACTGAAGCTTTCTTT. Residues: CASSLLTKNTEAFF.

This clone was found once. V is TRBV18 and J is TRBJ1-2; the D gene is possibly TRBD1 (6 bases). The V end lost 5 bases, the J end lost 3 bases, and 13 bases lay between the germline ends. The CDR3 consists of 14 residues. Germline lookup yields CDR1 KGHSH and CDR2 LQKENI. The CDR3 is CASSNIQGDYGYTF. In DNA form, the CDR3 reads TGTGCCAGCTCAAACATACAGGGCGACTATGGCTACACCTTC.

A few counts support this clone. The chain couples TRBV7-2 to TRBJ2-5, with 7 nucleotides matching TRBD1. There are 14 residues in the CDR3. Germline CDR1 SGHTA, CDR2 FQGNSA. The trim removed 1 base at V and 3 bases at J, leaving 2 bases unmatched. The CDR3 coding sequence is TGTGCCAGCAGCTTAGGGGACAGAAAAGAGACCCAGTACTTC. Amino acid sequence: CASSLGDRKETQYF.

This sequence joins TRBV5-1 and TRBJ2-7; weak D call: TRBD1 (6 bases). V lost 4 bases to trimming and J lost 2 bases, with 16 bases between them. This CDR3 has 15 residues. Germline lookup yields CDR1 SGHRS and CDR2 YFSETQ. In nucleotides, the CDR3 is TGCGCCAGCAGCCCAGAGACAGGCCTGACCTACGAGCAGTACTTC. Protein sequence: CASSPETGLTYEQYF.

The chain uses TRBV7-2 and TRBJ2-7; tentative D call: TRBD2 (6 bases). The V gene's germline CDR1 is SGHTA and CDR2 FQGNSA. The CDR3 runs to 14 residues. The V end was cut by 7 bases, the J end by 6 bases, with 19 bases between. The CDR3 DNA sequence: TGTGCCAGCATCCCGGGACTGAACACGGGCGAGCAGTACTTC. Protein sequence: CASIPGLNTGEQYF.

This clone has only a few counts. The chain's CDR3 is CASSLWDRLSGNTIYF. CDR3 bases: TGTGCCAGCAGCCTATGGGACAGACTCTCTGGAAACACCATATATTTT. The chain links TRBV7-2 to TRBJ1-3; 7 positions agree with TRBD1. The CDR3 runs 16 residues. With 5 bases clipped from V and 0 bases from J, the junction kept 7 bases outside the gene matches. CDR1 is SGHTA, CDR2 FQGNSA, per germline.

V and J are TRBV4-2 and TRBJ1-5; D gene ambiguous. Germline values: CDR1 LGHNA, CDR2 YNFKEQ. The CDR3 runs to 13 residues. Trimming took 0 bases from V and 3 from J, leaving 3 bases between them. CDR3 sequence (DNA): TGTGCCAGCAGCCAAGAGGCCAATCAGCCCCAGCATTTT. As protein: CASSQEANQPQHF.

The chain combines TRBV18 with TRBJ2-2, with 8 nucleotides matching TRBD1. The V gene's germline CDR1 is KGHSH and CDR2 LQKENI. The ends lost 2 bases at V and 1 base at J; junction bases unmatched: 6. The CDR3 runs 17 residues. CDR3 loop: CASSPGGGTGNTGELFF. For the CDR3, the DNA is TGTGCCAGCTCACCAGGAGGAGGGACAGGGAACACCGGGGAGCTGTTTTTT.

This chain joins TRBV21-1 and TRBJ1-3. TRBV21-1 has pseudogene status. The CDR3 loop spans 14 amino acids. The chain's CDR3 is CASSPGGSGNTIYF. CDR3 nucleotide sequence: TGTGCCAGCAGTCCGGGAGGCTCTGGAAACACCATATATTTT.

CDR3 sequence: CASSVDRGWGNQPQHF. The CDR3 nucleotides are TGTGCCAGCAGCGTAGACAGGGGCTGGGGCAATCAGCCCCAGCATTTT. The chain combines TRBV5-6 with TRBJ1-5; 8 positions agree with TRBD1. V trimming: 4 bases; J trimming: 2 bases; junction bases outside the gene matches: 8. CDR1 is SGHDT, CDR2 YYEEEE, per germline. This CDR3 has 16 residues. Combining the CDR3 with reference TRBV5-6 and TRBJ1-5 gives the whole variable domain DAGVTQSPTHLIKTRGQQVTLRCSPKSGHDTVSWYQQALGQGPQFIFQYYEEEERQRGNFPDRFSGHQFPNYSSELNVNALLLGDSALYLCASSVDRGWGNQPQHFGDGTRLSIL.

The chain employs TRBV5-1 and TRBJ2-1, with 7 bases that match TRBD2. The CDR3 runs 15 residues. Germline V CDR1 and CDR2: SGHRS, YFSETQ. J lost 0 bases, V lost 3 bases, and 3 bases had no gene match. Here the CDR3 DNA reads TGCGCCAGCAGCTGGGGACTACGCTCCTACAATGAGCAGTTCTTC. Its protein product is CASSWGLRSYNEQFF. The full variable domain, its missing parts supplied by reference TRBV5-1 and TRBJ2-1, is KAGVTQTPRYLIKTRGQQVTLSCSPISGHRSVSWYQQTPGQGLQFLFEYFSETQRNKGNFPGRFSGRQFSNSRSEMNVSTLELGDSALYLCASSWGLRSYNEQFFGPGTRLTVL.

In its sample, this clone was seen once. The chain is built from TRBV6-2 or TRBV6-3 and TRBJ2-4; a possible D gene is TRBD2 (7 bases). The V gene lost 6 bases and the J gene lost 6 bases, with 18 bases spanning the gap. Germline assignment: CDR1 MNHEY and CDR2 SVGEGT. CDR3 length equals 15 residues. As DNA, the CDR3 is TGTGCCAGCAGCACCGGGGGGACAAAGATAAACATTCAGTACTTC. It translates to CASSTGGTKINIQYF.

The chain links TRBV19 to TRBJ1-4; tentatively, D is TRBD1 (5 bases). The CDR3 has 16 amino acids. V lost 8 bases to trimming and J lost 4 bases, with 20 bases between them. The germline V gene has CDR1 LNHDA and CDR2 SQIVND (reference sequence). The CDR3 loop is CASGQGGALSNEKLFF. CDR3 DNA: TGTGCCAGTGGCCAAGGAGGGGCGCTTAGTAATGAAAAACTGTTTTTT.

The chain is built from TRBV19 and TRBJ1-2, with 7 bases identical to TRBD1. The V and J ends lost 6 bases and 8 bases, in that order; junction bases with no gene match: 15. The CDR3 totals 15 residues. Germline values: CDR1 LNHDA, CDR2 SQIVND (reference sequence). CDR3 loop: CASRASSTGWKGYTF. DNA of the CDR3: TGTGCCAGTAGAGCAAGCTCGACAGGGTGGAAGGGCTACACCTTC. The whole variable domain, filled in from reference TRBV19 and TRBJ1-2, reads DGGITQSPKYLFRKEGQNVTLSCEQNLNHDAMYWYRQDPGQGLRLIYYSQIVNDFQKGDIAEGYSVSREKKESFPLTVTSAQKNPTAFYLCASRASSTGWKGYTFGSGTRLTVV.